What follows are 24 T cell receptor beta chains derived from one specimen sequenced in a study of Ad26.COV2.S vaccination and SARS-CoV-2 variants. Sequencing used immunoSEQ multiplex PCR; TCRdb keeps in-frame clones, though not all of them. The table includes about 410,000 clones, over 80% detected once. The treatment: around 19 received Ad26.COV2.S at low or high dose, single or two shots; about five received placebo; per-sample allocation not given. Material that was analyzed had been drawn on day 63 after the first vaccine or placebo injection. The sequencing here drew on peripheral blood, taken in a trial of Ad26.COV2.S vaccine versus placebo. All receptors come from a person aged 18 to 65 who received the Ad26.COV2.S COVID-19 vaccine or a placebo.

This sequence joins TRBV19 and TRBJ2-7; the match to TRBD1 covers 7 bases. Losses at the gene ends were 0 bases for V and 2 bases for J; bases not matched to a gene: 4. The CDR3 length is 15 residues. Germline V gene lookup returns CDR1 LNHDA and CDR2 SQIVND (reference sequence). The CDR3 DNA reads as TGTGCCAGTAGTATAGATGGGCAGGGGGCCTACGAGCAGTACTTC. Encoded protein: CASSIDGQGAYEQYF.

The CDR3 DNA is TGTGCCAGCAGCCCCCCCGGGACAGGGGGCTACGAGCAGTACTTC. It translates to CASSPPGTGGYEQYF. This rearrangement joins TRBV14 to TRBJ2-7; 11 bases map to TRBD1. The CDR3 has 15 amino acids. Germline lookup yields CDR1 SGHDN and CDR2 FVKESK. Germline trimming cut 4 bases from V and 3 bases from J; bases unmatched to any gene: 5.

This clone was detected once. The CDR3 region has the DNA TGCGCCAGCAGCGGCGACAGGGAGGACTACACCTTC. Its translation: CASSGDREDYTF. This chain uses TRBV5-1 with TRBJ1-2, with 7 bases aligning to TRBD1. The ends lost 4 bases at V and 10 bases at J; junction bases unmatched: 7. Germline V gene data show CDR1 as SGHRS and CDR2 as YFSETQ. This CDR3 comprises 12 residues.

In this sample, this clone turned up a few times. The chain couples TRBV5-8 to TRBJ2-2; D unclear. Germline V CDR1 and CDR2: SGHTS, YDEGEE. The length of the CDR3 is 15 residues. V was cut by 4 bases and J by 0 bases, with 10 bases left in between. The CDR3 coding sequence is TGTGCCAGCAGCGGATACAAGGCGAACACCGGGGAGCTGTTTTTT. This sequence encodes CASSGYKANTGELFF.

The chain carries TRBV27 and TRBJ1-2; 12 bases fit TRBD1. CDR1 and CDR2 (germline): MNHEY, SMNVEV (reference sequence). The CDR3 totals 15 residues. The trim removed 6 bases at V and 5 bases at J, leaving 7 bases unmatched. The CDR3 spells CASRGTGGGTYGYTF. CDR3 coding DNA: TGTGCCAGCAGGGGGACAGGGGGCGGTACATATGGCTACACCTTC.

This chain joins TRBV19 and TRBJ2-1; 7 positions agree with TRBD2. The V gene end was trimmed by 6 bases and the J gene end by 5 bases; junction bases not matched to a gene: 13. This CDR3 is built from 16 residues. CDR1 is LNHDA and CDR2 is SQIVND in the germline V gene (reference sequence). In DNA, the CDR3 is TGTGCCAGTAGCCCACTTCGTGGGGGAGGGGACAATGAGCAGTTCTTC. This gives the protein CASSPLRGGGDNEQFF.

The chain couples TRBV5-1 to TRBJ2-5; TRBD2 matches at 11 bases. Germline V CDR1 and CDR2: SGHRS, YFSETQ. The CDR3 has 16 residues. With V trimmed by 3 bases and J by 0 bases, 4 bases remained unmatched. CDR3 DNA: TGCGCCAGCAGCTCGACTAGCGGGGCGTACCAAGAGACCCAGTACTTC. Translated: CASSSTSGAYQETQYF.

A remark on this clone: Different DNA sequences within this sample yield the same CDR3. V is TRBV5-6 and J is TRBJ2-7, with TRBD1 as a possible D gene (6 bases). Germline CDR1 and CDR2: SGHDT and YYEEEE. The CDR3 consists of 15 residues. Trimming pared 0 bases from V and 0 bases from J, leaving 10 bases between. CDR3 sequence (DNA): TGTGCCAGCAGCTTGGGACAGGCTGTCTCCTACGAGCAGTACTTC. The encoded protein is CASSLGQAVSYEQYF.

The chain carries TRBV7-6 and TRBJ1-3; 9 bases are a match to TRBD1. V lost 0 bases, J lost 4 bases, and 4 bases stayed unmatched. This CDR3 is built from 16 residues. The germline V gene has CDR1 SGHVS and CDR2 FNYEAQ. The CDR3 nucleotides are TGTGCCAGCAGCTTAGCTGGGACAGGGTGGGGAAACACCATATATTTT. Translation: CASSLAGTGWGNTIYF.

The V call is TRBV12-3 or TRBV12-4, the J call TRBJ1-3; the D is unclear. The CDR3 contains 12 residues. Trimming removed 5 bases from V and 4 bases from J, with 6 bases in between. CDR3 DNA: TGTGCCAGCAGTGTCGGGGGAAACACCATATATTTT. Encoded protein: CASSVGGNTIYF.

The gene calls are TRBV5-1 and TRBJ1-2; D gene unclear. The V end was cut by 1 base, the J end by 8 bases, with 12 bases between. Germline CDR1 and CDR2: SGHRS and YFSETQ. The CDR3 has 13 residues. The CDR3 nucleotides are TGCGCCAGCAGCTTGACTCCGAATAGGGGCTACACCTTC. This codes for CASSLTPNRGYTF.

The chain employs TRBV27 and TRBJ2-7; TRBD1 or TRBD2 may be the D gene (5 bases each). Germline CDR1 MNHEY, CDR2 SMNVEV (reference sequence). Trimming shortened V by 5 bases and J by 2 bases, and 19 bases separated the two germline ends. This CDR3 has 16 residues. This chain's CDR3 is CASSTDRDLFTYEQYF. The DNA of the CDR3 is TGTGCCAGCAGTACAGACCGGGACCTTTTTACCTACGAGCAGTACTTC.

This sequence joins TRBV7-2 and TRBJ1-6; TRBD1 matches at 9 bases. Trimming removed 5 bases from V and 9 bases from J; junction bases left unmatched: 8. Germline CDR1 SGHTA, CDR2 FQGNSA. The CDR3 is 15 amino acids. This CDR3 reads CASSLLGTGTSPLHF. The CDR3 nucleotides are TGTGCCAGCAGCCTCCTGGGGACAGGGACTTCACCCCTCCACTTT.

This sequence joins TRBV27 and TRBJ1-3, with D maybe TRBD1 (6 bases). Germline CDR1 and CDR2: MNHEY and SMNVEV (reference sequence). The CDR3 covers 14 residues. V was cut by 3 bases and J by 3 bases, with 9 bases left in between. Here the CDR3 reads CASSFGGLGNTIYF. CDR3 DNA sequence: TGTGCCAGCAGTTTCGGGGGGCTTGGAAACACCATATATTTT.

V usage is TRBV15 and J usage is TRBJ1-5; 8 bases are a match to TRBD1. Germline loops: CDR1 LNHNV, CDR2 YYDKDF (reference sequence). Unmatched junction bases numbered 4, after V lost 3 bases and J lost 0 bases. The CDR3 extends over 16 amino acids. The CDR3: CATSRGDRYSNQPQHF. The CDR3 DNA reads TGTGCCACCAGCAGGGGGGACAGGTATAGCAATCAGCCCCAGCATTTT.

This sequence joins TRBV10-3 and TRBJ1-1; 8 nucleotides line up with TRBD1. Germline values: CDR1 ENHRY, CDR2 SYGVKD. Losses at the gene ends were 6 bases for V and 6 bases for J; bases not matched to a gene: 12. The CDR3 runs 15 residues. The CDR3 spells CAISSGTGGFPEAFF. The CDR3 DNA reads as TGTGCCATCAGCTCCGGGACAGGAGGATTCCCTGAAGCTTTCTTT.

V is TRBV4-3 and J is TRBJ1-6; a weak D match, TRBD1 (6 bases). The CDR3 covers 16 residues. In germline, CDR1 is LGHNA, CDR2 YSLEER. Trimming pared 4 bases from V and 5 bases from J, leaving 15 bases between. CDR3 DNA: TGCGCCAGCAGCCTTTCGGGGGCCAGACATAATTCACCCCTCCACTTT. Translated: CASSLSGARHNSPLHF.

This clone was counted a single time. The CDR3 is CASSVGLGDTQYF. In DNA form, the CDR3 reads TGTGCCAGCAGTGTTGGTCTTGGGGATACGCAGTATTTT. The V and J genes are TRBV6-4 and TRBJ2-3; no reliable D call. V lost 4 bases, J lost 6 bases, and 11 bases lay in between. This CDR3 spans 13 amino acids. The V gene's germline CDR1 is MRHNA and CDR2 SNTAGT.

This chain uses TRBV20-1 with TRBJ1-1; D unclear. Looked up from germline, CDR1 is DFQATT and CDR2 is SNEGSKA (reference sequence). This CDR3 is built from 10 residues. Trimming took off 3 bases at V and 11 bases at J, with 10 bases between the two ends. For the CDR3, the DNA is TGCAGTGCTAGTGACGGTGGGGCTTTCTTT. This encodes CSASDGGAFF.

The chain recombines TRBV7-2 with TRBJ1-6; TRBD1 matches at 8 bases. V was pared by 5 bases and J by 10 bases, with 10 bases of the junction left unmatched. Germline CDR1 and CDR2: SGHTA and FQGNSA. The CDR3 covers 15 residues. CDR3 sequence (DNA): TGTGCCAGCAGCGCAGGACAGGGAGGATTCTCACCCCTCCACTTT. Residues: CASSAGQGGFSPLHF.

V and J are TRBV28 and TRBJ2-7, with D possibly matching TRBD2 (6 bases). The CDR3 is 14 residues long. Trimming removed 0 bases at V and 4 bases at J, with 10 bases between. Germline V lookup: CDR1 MDHEN, CDR2 SYDVKM. The DNA for the CDR3 is TGTGCCAGCAGTTTATGGGGGGGTAATTACGAGCAGTACTTC. Protein: CASSLWGGNYEQYF.

This clone was seen once. The J gene is TRBJ1-6, the V gene TRBV2; D call uncertain. Germline lookup yields CDR1 SNHLY and CDR2 FYNNEI. Trimming removed 2 bases at V and 0 bases at J, with 5 bases between. This CDR3 has 15 amino acids. CDR3 sequence reads: CASSERHSYNSPLHF. The CDR3 coding sequence is TGTGCCAGCAGTGAAAGGCACTCCTATAATTCACCCCTCCACTTT.

Only one count was recorded for this clone. This chain joins TRBV19 and TRBJ2-3; TRBD2 matches 12 bases. CDR3 length: 16 residues. Losses at the gene ends were 3 bases for V and 5 bases for J; bases not matched to a gene: 6. Germline V gene lookup returns CDR1 LNHDA and CDR2 SQIVND (reference sequence). The DNA for the CDR3 is TGTGCCAGTAGTATCGCTAGCGGGGGGGCGGGAGATACGCAGTATTTT. Amino acid sequence: CASSIASGGAGDTQYF.

The chain is built from TRBV6-2 or TRBV6-3 and TRBJ2-7; D gene unclear. V lost 3 bases, J lost 0 bases, and 3 bases lay in between. Per the germline V gene, CDR1 is MNHEY and CDR2 is SVGEGT. The CDR3 totals 12 residues. The CDR3 reads CASSYTSYEQYF. The CDR3 DNA follows: TGTGCCAGCAGTTATACCTCCTACGAGCAGTACTTC.